The subject of this entry is one T cell receptor (beta chain). These data belong to a study of shared clonotypes between healthy human individuals. Sequencing was at deep level. Repertoires were generated with immunoSEQ multiplex PCR, while TCRdb's copy carries only in-frame clones and drops some. The sample lists about 700,000 clones, about 90% occurring once. Trimming cost V 3 bases and J 2 bases, with 11 bases left between them. The germline V gene has CDR1 SGHAT and CDR2 FQNNGV. The CDR3 length is 14 residues. Naive CD8 isolation took CD45RO-negative cells positively selected for CCR7 and excluded terminally differentiated effector memory CD45RA+ cells.

Sequenced: naive CD8+ T cells sorted from blood. This TCR was recovered from a man aged 30-40 years in good health. V and J are TRBV11-2 and TRBJ2-7, with D perhaps being TRBD1 or TRBD2 (5 bases each). The CDR3 is CASSFRDGPYEQYF. The CDR3 region has the DNA TGTGCCAGCAGCTTCCGGGACGGGCCCTACGAGCAGTACTTC. The whole variable domain, remainder taken from reference TRBV11-2 and TRBJ2-7, is EAGVAQSPRYKIIEKRQSVAFWCNPISGHATLYWYQQILGQGPKLLIQFQNNGVVDDSQLPKDRFSAERLKGVDSTLKIQPAKLEDSAVYLCASSFRDGPYEQYFGPGTRLTVT.